Presented here are 26 T cell receptor beta chains from one specimen sequenced in a study of cytomegalovirus exposure and HLA in healthy donors. In the PCR, 60 Vbeta and 13 Jbeta primers were used. Sequencing used immunoSEQ multiplex PCR; TCRdb keeps in-frame clones, though not all of them. Of 75,000 to 80,000 clones listed, 60% to 85% are singletons. The sequencing sample was made of PBMCs. All receptors derive from a man in his forties in good health and CMV-seronegative.

The rearrangement joins TRBV11-3 to TRBJ2-7; 13 positions agree with TRBD2. The germline gives CDR1 SGHNT, CDR2 YENEEA. The CDR3 loop spans 15 amino acids. V lost 2 bases and J lost 7; bases outside the gene matches: 5. CDR3 loop: CASSLSPGLAGEQYF. The CDR3 coding sequence is TGTGCCAGCAGCTTATCCCCGGGACTAGCGGGAGAGCAGTACTTC.

V is TRBV27 and J is TRBJ2-1; weak D call: TRBD1 (6 bases). The length of the CDR3 is 15 residues. Germline assignment: CDR1 MNHEY and CDR2 SMNVEV (reference sequence). Trimming cost V 5 bases and J 5 bases, with 16 bases left between them. CDR3 in DNA: TGTGCCAGCAGTCCAATCGACCGGGACAACAATGAGCAGTTCTTC. It yields the protein CASSPIDRDNNEQFF.

This clone was seen only once. The CDR3 coding sequence is TGTGCCAGCAGCTTAGCTGGCGGCGACGAGCAGTACTTC. Translating gives CASSLAGGDEQYF. The chain combines TRBV7-9 with TRBJ2-7, with D uncertain. V gave up 0 bases and J gave up 5 bases, with 8 bases separating them. The CDR3 loop spans 13 amino acids. The germline gives CDR1 SEHNR, CDR2 FQNEAQ (reference sequence).

The V gene is TRBV7-9, the J gene TRBJ2-5; 7 bases are shared with TRBD2. This CDR3 region has 17 residues. V was pared by 1 base and J by 1 base, with 9 bases of the junction left unmatched. Germline assignment: CDR1 SEHNR and CDR2 FQNEAQ (reference sequence). This CDR3 reads CASSLGPAGMRQETQYF. DNA of the CDR3: TGTGCCAGCAGCTTAGGTCCAGCGGGAATGCGCCAAGAGACCCAGTACTTC.

V gene TRBV4-2 combines with J gene TRBJ2-2, with unresolved D. Trimming took off 2 bases at V and 0 bases at J, with 4 bases between the two ends. There are 14 residues in the CDR3. CDR1 LGHNA and CDR2 YNFKEQ come from the germline V gene. CDR3 amino acids: CASSQYSNTGELFF. Here the CDR3 DNA reads TGTGCCAGCAGCCAATACTCGAACACCGGGGAGCTGTTTTTT.

The chain joins TRBV7-3 to TRBJ2-5; TRBD2 agrees at 10 bases. CDR3 size: 16 residues. J was trimmed by 5 bases and V by 3 bases; bases with no gene match: 9. Germline CDR1 and CDR2: SGHTA and FQGTGA. CDR3 residues: CASSFGLAGVSETQYF. The CDR3 DNA is TGTGCCAGCAGCTTCGGTCTAGCGGGAGTTTCGGAGACCCAGTACTTC.

This clone was seen a few times. The chain has TRBV2 and TRBJ2-1; 7 positions agree with TRBD2. The CDR3 loop spans 15 amino acids. Trimming cost V 4 bases and J 4 bases; bases outside gene matches: 7. Germline V gives CDR1 SNHLY, CDR2 FYNNEI. The CDR3 reads CASSVVREAYNEQFF. The CDR3 nucleotides read TGTGCCAGCAGTGTGGTCCGGGAGGCTTACAATGAGCAGTTCTTC.

This chain connects TRBV6-1 to TRBJ1-2; possibly TRBD1 for D (6 bases). Germline-derived CDR1 and CDR2 are MNHNS and SASEGT. The germline V and J ends were trimmed by 6 bases and 4 bases, with 12 bases remaining between them. CDR3 length: 13 residues. CDR3 in DNA: TGTGCCAGCAGGCGGACAGCTTTCTATGGCTACACCTTC. Translation gives CASRRTAFYGYTF.

The chain links TRBV10-3 to TRBJ2-3; 7 bases map to TRBD2. V trimming: 8 bases; J trimming: 2 bases; junction bases outside the gene matches: 10. CDR1 and CDR2 (germline): ENHRY, SYGVKD. The CDR3 spans 15 residues. The CDR3 coding sequence is TGTGCCATCGGGGGGAAGCGGGATCACACAGATACGCAGTATTTT. Translation: CAIGGKRDHTDTQYF.

The CDR3 region has the DNA TGTGCCAGCAGCCCGATGGGAGGGCGGACCGGGGAGCTGTTTTTT. This sequence encodes CASSPMGGRTGELFF. This chain connects TRBV9 to TRBJ2-2; 7 bases align to TRBD2. V lost 4 bases, J lost 5 bases, and 8 bases stayed unmatched. This CDR3 comprises 15 residues. Germline loops: CDR1 SGDLS, CDR2 YYNGEE.

The genes are TRBV6-4 and TRBJ2-1; 11 nucleotides agree with TRBD2. CDR1 and CDR2 (germline): MRHNA, SNTAGT. With 6 bases clipped from V and 6 bases from J, the junction kept 10 bases outside the gene matches. There are 16 residues in the CDR3. The CDR3 spells CASRSIAGGSPNEQFF. CDR3 DNA: TGTGCCAGCAGGAGTATAGCGGGAGGGTCGCCCAATGAGCAGTTCTTC.

The CDR3 loop reads CASSGGLQNTGELFF. CDR3 sequence (DNA): TGTGCCAGCAGTGGGGGACTTCAGAACACCGGGGAGCTGTTTTTT. The chain is built from TRBV6-1 and TRBJ2-2; weak D call: TRBD2 (6 bases). CDR1 MNHNS and CDR2 SASEGT come from the germline V gene. There are 15 residues in the CDR3. The ends were cut back, 4 bases at V and 1 base at J, with 10 bases in the middle.

The V and J genes are TRBV2 and TRBJ1-1; no clear D gene. V lost 7 bases, J lost 2 bases, and 20 bases lay in between. Germline V gene data show CDR1 as SNHLY and CDR2 as FYNNEI. The length of the CDR3 is 16 residues. CDR3 amino acids: CASKPRTREGNTEAFF. In DNA form, the CDR3 reads TGTGCCAGCAAACCACGGACCCGGGAGGGAAACACTGAAGCTTTCTTT.

This clone has a single count. The rearrangement uses TRBV28 and TRBJ2-7; 8 nucleotides line up with TRBD2. With 4 bases clipped from V and 0 bases from J, the junction kept 11 bases outside the gene matches. The CDR3 loop spans 17 amino acids. Germline assignment: CDR1 MDHEN and CDR2 SYDVKM. As DNA, the CDR3 is TGTGCCAGCAGTTCTGTAGGGACTAGGACTATCTCCTACGAGCAGTACTTC. Residues: CASSSVGTRTISYEQYF.

CDR3 amino acids: CASSPGLGLVPSTDTQYF. The CDR3 DNA reads TGTGCCAGCTCACCAGGGTTGGGACTAGTCCCAAGCACAGATACGCAGTATTTT. The chain has TRBV18 and TRBJ2-3; 8 bases are shared with TRBD2. The CDR3 has 18 amino acids. Germline V gene sequence: CDR1 KGHSH, CDR2 LQKENI. With V trimmed by 2 bases and J by 0 bases, 10 bases remained unmatched.

V gene TRBV7-9 combines with J gene TRBJ2-5; TRBD2 matches at 11 bases. Germline V lookup: CDR1 SEHNR, CDR2 FQNEAQ (reference sequence). The CDR3 length is 15 residues. V was clipped by 2 bases and J by 5 bases; unmatched bases: 4. The CDR3 nucleotides are TGTGCCAGCAGCTTACTAGCGGGGGGTGTGGAGACCCAGTACTTC. Translating it yields CASSLLAGGVETQYF.

The chain employs TRBV28 and TRBJ1-1; 9 bases fit TRBD1. J gave up 7 bases and V 4 bases, and 7 bases lay outside the gene matches. Germline V CDR1 and CDR2: MDHEN, SYDVKM. The CDR3 extends over 14 amino acids. The CDR3: CASSSTGQGYEAFF. The DNA for the CDR3 is TGTGCCAGCAGTTCGACAGGACAGGGGTATGAAGCTTTCTTT.

V and J are TRBV10-3 and TRBJ2-3; perhaps TRBD2 as D (5 bases). The length of the CDR3 is 14 residues. The germline gives CDR1 ENHRY, CDR2 SYGVKD. V lost 0 bases, J lost 5 bases, and 9 bases lay in between. The DNA of the CDR3 is TGTGCCATCAGTGAGTCGTTGAGGGTAGATACGCAGTATTTT. Its translation is CAISESLRVDTQYF.

The chain links TRBV7-3 to TRBJ1-1; D ambiguous. CDR3 length: 14 amino acids. Germline lookup yields CDR1 SGHTA and CDR2 FQGTGA. V shed 2 bases and J shed 1 base, with 8 bases lying between them. The CDR3 nucleotides read TGTGCCAGCAGCTTAGGGCACTCGAACACTGAAGCTTTCTTT. Encoded protein: CASSLGHSNTEAFF. Complete variable domain (other parts from reference TRBV7-3 and TRBJ1-1): GAGVSQTPSNKVTEKGKYVELRCDPISGHTALYWYRQSLGQGPEFLIYFQGTGAADDSGLPNDRFFAVRPEGSVSTLKIQRTERGDSAVYLCASSLGHSNTEAFFGQGTRLTVV.

This clone was seen a single time. The V call is TRBV9, the J call TRBJ2-3; 8 bases are shared with TRBD2. This CDR3 spans 15 amino acids. V was clipped by 0 bases and J by 6 bases; unmatched bases: 6. CDR1 and CDR2 (germline): SGDLS, YYNGEE. In DNA form, the CDR3 reads TGTGCCAGCAGCGTAGCTCCGGGGGGGAGGGATACGCAGTATTTT. It yields the protein CASSVAPGGRDTQYF.

This chain connects TRBV6-5 to TRBJ2-7; a possible D gene is TRBD1 (5 bases). Trimming left V 5 bases short and J 0 bases short, with 14 bases between. The germline V gene has CDR1 MNHEY and CDR2 SVGAGI. CDR3 length: 15 residues. The CDR3 here is CASSLTGVSSYEQYF. As DNA, the CDR3 is TGTGCCAGCAGTCTAACAGGCGTAAGCTCCTACGAGCAGTACTTC.

This sequence joins TRBV30 and TRBJ1-5, with 8 bases that match TRBD1. Germline CDR1 is GTSNPN and CDR2 is SVGIG (reference sequence). The length of the CDR3 is 13 residues. V was pared by 4 bases and J by 6 bases, with 5 bases of the junction left unmatched. CDR3 nucleotides: TGTGCCTGGACCACAGGGGGACGTCAGCCCCAGCATTTT. Its protein is CAWTTGGRQPQHF.

The chain carries TRBV19 and TRBJ2-3; 7 nucleotides match TRBD1. This CDR3 region has 16 residues. Germline V lookup: CDR1 LNHDA, CDR2 SQIVND (reference sequence). After removal of 3 bases from V and 6 bases from J, the junction contained 12 bases not matched to a gene. The CDR3 bases are TGTGCCAGTAGTATGCGCTATGGACAGGCCCCGGATACGCAGTATTTT. As protein: CASSMRYGQAPDTQYF.

V and J are TRBV28 and TRBJ2-7; 7 bases fit TRBD1. This CDR3 has 15 amino acids. CDR1 MDHEN and CDR2 SYDVKM come from the germline V gene. Trimming took 7 bases from V and 4 from J; bases not matched to a gene: 13. The CDR3 nucleotides are TGTGCCAGCATAACTCCCGGGACAGAACCATACGAGCAGTACTTC. Translating it yields CASITPGTEPYEQYF. Full variable domain (outside the CDR3, taken from reference TRBV28 and TRBJ2-7): DVKVTQSSRYLVKRTGEKVFLECVQDMDHENMFWYRQDPGLGLRLIYFSYDVKMKEKGDIPEGYSVSREKKERFSLILESASTNQTSMYLCASITPGTEPYEQYFGPGTRLTVT.

The rearrangement uses TRBV27 and TRBJ2-2, with D unresolved. Trimming shortened V by 8 bases and J by 1 base, and 17 bases separated the two germline ends. Germline loops: CDR1 MNHEY, CDR2 SMNVEV (reference sequence). The CDR3 totals 16 residues. The CDR3 DNA reads as TGTGCCAGCTCCCCCACCTCGACTGTGAACACCGGGGAGCTGTTTTTT. Translation: CASSPTSTVNTGELFF.

The table lists this clone with a count of one. The rearrangement links TRBV5-1 to TRBJ2-7; no firm D call. Germline V gives CDR1 SGHRS, CDR2 YFSETQ. V dropped 7 bases and J dropped 1 base, with 15 bases sitting between them. The CDR3 spans 14 residues. CDR3 region: CASSDTASSYEQYF. DNA for the CDR3: TGCGCCAGCTCAGACACGGCGTCTTCCTACGAGCAGTACTTC. The complete variable domain, with remaining parts taken from reference TRBV5-1 and TRBJ2-7, reads KAGVTQTPRYLIKTRGQQVTLSCSPISGHRSVSWYQQTPGQGLQFLFEYFSETQRNKGNFPGRFSGRQFSNSRSEMNVSTLELGDSALYLCASSDTASSYEQYFGPGTRLTVT.